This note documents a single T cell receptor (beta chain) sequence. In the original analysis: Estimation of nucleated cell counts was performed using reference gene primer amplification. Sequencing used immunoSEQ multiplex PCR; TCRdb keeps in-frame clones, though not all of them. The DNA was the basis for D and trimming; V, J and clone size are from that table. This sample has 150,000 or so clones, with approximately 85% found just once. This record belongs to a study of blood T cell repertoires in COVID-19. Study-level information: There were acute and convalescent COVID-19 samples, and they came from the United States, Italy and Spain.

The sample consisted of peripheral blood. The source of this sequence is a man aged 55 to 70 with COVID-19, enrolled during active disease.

The CDR3 DNA reads TGTGCCAGTAGTATATTATTCCAGGGGAGCTCCTACAATGAGCAGTTCTTC. It specifies CASSILFQGSSYNEQFF. V and J are TRBV19 and TRBJ2-1; a possible D gene is TRBD1 (6 bases). Per germline, CDR1 LNHDA and CDR2 SQIVND (reference sequence). The V and J ends lost 2 bases and 0 bases respectively, with 14 bases between them. The CDR3 sequence is 17 residues long.